This TCR beta chain was captured in a study of blood T cell repertoires in COVID-19. The data were produced by immunoSEQ multiplex PCR, yet TCRdb's version contains in-frame clones alone and is incomplete. This repertoire shows tens of thousands of clones, roughly 87% found once; its top ten account for less than 0.55%. The germline V and J ends were trimmed by 1 base and 0 bases, with 11 bases remaining between them. The CDR3 is 16 amino acids. Germline values: CDR1 SGHTA, CDR2 FQGNSA. V and J are TRBV7-2 and TRBJ2-3; D ambiguous. The receptor's source is a middle-aged man with COVID-19, enrolled during active disease. The sequencing sample was made of peripheral blood. The CDR3 spells CASSLGAATSTDTQYF. The CDR3 nucleotides read TGTGCCAGCAGCTTAGGTGCGGCAACTAGCACAGATACGCAGTATTTT.